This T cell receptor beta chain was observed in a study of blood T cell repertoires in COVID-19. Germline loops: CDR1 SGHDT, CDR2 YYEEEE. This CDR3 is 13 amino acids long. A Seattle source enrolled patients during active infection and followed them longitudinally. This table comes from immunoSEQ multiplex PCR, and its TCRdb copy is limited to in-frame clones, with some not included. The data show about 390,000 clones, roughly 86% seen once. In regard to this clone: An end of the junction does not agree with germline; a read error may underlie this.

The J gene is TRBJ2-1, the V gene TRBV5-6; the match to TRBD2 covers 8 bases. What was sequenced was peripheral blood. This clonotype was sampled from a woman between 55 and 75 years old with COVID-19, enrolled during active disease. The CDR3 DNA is TGTGCCAGCAGCAAACCTGGACCGGGACTAGACATCTTC. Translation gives CASSKPGPGLDIF.